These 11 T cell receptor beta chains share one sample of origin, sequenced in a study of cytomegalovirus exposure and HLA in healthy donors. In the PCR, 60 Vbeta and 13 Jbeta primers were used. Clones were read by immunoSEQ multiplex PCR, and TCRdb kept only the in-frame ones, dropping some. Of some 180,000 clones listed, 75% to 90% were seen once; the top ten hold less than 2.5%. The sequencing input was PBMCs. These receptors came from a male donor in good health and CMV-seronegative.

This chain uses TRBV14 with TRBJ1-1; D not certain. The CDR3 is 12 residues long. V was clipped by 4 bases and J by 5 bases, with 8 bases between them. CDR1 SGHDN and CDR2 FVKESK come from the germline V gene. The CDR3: CASSRQVTEAFF. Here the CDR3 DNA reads TGTGCCAGCAGCCGCCAGGTAACTGAAGCTTTCTTT. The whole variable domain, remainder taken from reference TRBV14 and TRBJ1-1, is EAGVTQFPSHSVIEKGQTVTLRCDPISGHDNLYWYRRVMGKEIKFLLHFVKESKQDESGMPNNRFLAERTGGTYSTLKVQPAELEDSGVYFCASSRQVTEAFFGQGTRLTVV.

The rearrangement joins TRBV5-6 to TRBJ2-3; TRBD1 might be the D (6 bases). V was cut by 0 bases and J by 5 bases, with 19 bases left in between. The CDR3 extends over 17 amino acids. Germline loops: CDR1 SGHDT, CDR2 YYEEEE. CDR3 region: CASSLGGTSGIIDTQYF. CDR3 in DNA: TGTGCCAGCAGCTTGGGGGGGACATCGGGTATAATAGATACGCAGTATTTT.

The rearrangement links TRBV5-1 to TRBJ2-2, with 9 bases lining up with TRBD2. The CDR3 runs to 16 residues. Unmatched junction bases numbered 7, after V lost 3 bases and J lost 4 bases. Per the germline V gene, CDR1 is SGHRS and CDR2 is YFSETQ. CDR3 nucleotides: TGCGCCAGCAGCTGGCGCGGGGGGGCCAGCACCGGGGAGCTGTTTTTT. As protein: CASSWRGGASTGELFF.

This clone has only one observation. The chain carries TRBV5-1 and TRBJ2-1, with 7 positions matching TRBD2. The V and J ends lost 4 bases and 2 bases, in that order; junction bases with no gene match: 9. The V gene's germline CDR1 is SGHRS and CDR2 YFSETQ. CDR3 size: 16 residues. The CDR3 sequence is CASSPNVAGAYNEQFF. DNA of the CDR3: TGCGCCAGCAGCCCTAATGTGGCGGGGGCCTACAATGAGCAGTTCTTC.

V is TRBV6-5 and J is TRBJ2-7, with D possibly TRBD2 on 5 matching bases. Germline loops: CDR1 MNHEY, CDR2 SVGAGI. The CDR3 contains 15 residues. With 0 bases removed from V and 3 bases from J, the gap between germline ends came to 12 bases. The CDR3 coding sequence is TGTGCCAGCAGTTACTCGCCCAACCGGGGCTACGAGCAGTACTTC. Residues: CASSYSPNRGYEQYF.

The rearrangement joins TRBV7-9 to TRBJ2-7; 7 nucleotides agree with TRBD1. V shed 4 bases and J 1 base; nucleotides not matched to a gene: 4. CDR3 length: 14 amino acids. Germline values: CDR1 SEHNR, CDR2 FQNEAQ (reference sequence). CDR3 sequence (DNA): TGTGCCAGCAGCTCCTGGGACAGATCCTACGAGCAGTACTTC. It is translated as CASSSWDRSYEQYF. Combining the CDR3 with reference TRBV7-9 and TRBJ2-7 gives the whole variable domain DTGVSQNPRHKITKRGQNVTFRCDPISEHNRLYWYRQTLGQGPEFLTYFQNEAQLEKSRLLSDRFSAERPKGSFSTLEIQRTEQGDSAMYLCASSSWDRSYEQYFGPGTRLTVT.

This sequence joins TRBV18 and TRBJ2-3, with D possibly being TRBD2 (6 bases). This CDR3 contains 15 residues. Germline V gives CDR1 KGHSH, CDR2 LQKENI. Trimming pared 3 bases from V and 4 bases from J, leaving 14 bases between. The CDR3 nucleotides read TGTGCCAGCTCACCGCTGCGGGGCGGACCAGATACGCAGTATTTT. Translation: CASSPLRGGPDTQYF.

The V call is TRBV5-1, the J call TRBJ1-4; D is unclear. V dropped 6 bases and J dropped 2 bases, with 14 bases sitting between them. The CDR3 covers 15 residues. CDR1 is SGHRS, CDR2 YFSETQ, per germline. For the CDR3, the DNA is TGCGCCAGCACCCCGACGGGGTCGACTAATGAAAAACTGTTTTTT. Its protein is CASTPTGSTNEKLFF.

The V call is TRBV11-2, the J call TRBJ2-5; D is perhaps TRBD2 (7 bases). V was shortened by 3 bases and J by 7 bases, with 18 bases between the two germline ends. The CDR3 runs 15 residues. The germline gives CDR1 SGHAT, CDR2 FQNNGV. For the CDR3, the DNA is TGTGCCAGCAGCTTGGAGGGGGGGCCGGTGGGGACCCAGTACTTC. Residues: CASSLEGGPVGTQYF.

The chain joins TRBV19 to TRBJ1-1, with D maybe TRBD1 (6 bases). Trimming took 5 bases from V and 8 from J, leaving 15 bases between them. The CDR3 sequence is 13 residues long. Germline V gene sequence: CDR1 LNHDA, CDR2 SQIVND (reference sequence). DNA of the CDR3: TGTGCCAGTAGTTCGAGCTTCAGGGGAGAAGCTTTCTTT. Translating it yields CASSSSFRGEAFF.

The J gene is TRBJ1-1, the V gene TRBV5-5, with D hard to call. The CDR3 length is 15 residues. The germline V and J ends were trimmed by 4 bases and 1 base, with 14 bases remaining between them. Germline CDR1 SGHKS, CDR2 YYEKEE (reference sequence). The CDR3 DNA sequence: TGTGCCAGCAGCCCAGTCACAGCGGGGAACACTGAAGCTTTCTTT. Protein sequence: CASSPVTAGNTEAFF.